Sequencing of this T cell receptor beta chain was carried out in a study of shared clonotypes between healthy human individuals. CDR3 length: 13 residues. V gave up 4 bases and J gave up 8 bases, with 14 bases separating them. Germline V gene lookup returns CDR1 MDHEN and CDR2 SYDVKM. This was a deep-level run. Genomic DNA per cell subset filled all wells of several immunoSEQ plates. Libraries were prepared by immunoSEQ multiplex PCR; TCRdb keeps only in-frame clonotypes and omits some of them. The sample records approximately 2.5 million clones, roughly 93% being singletons. General study findings and limits: Non-shared clonotypes showed lower generation probabilities than clonotypes common to all four donors.

Concerning this clone itself: Its specificity is unknown.

This chain connects TRBV28 to TRBJ1-2, with D uncertain. Sequencing used naive CD4+ T cells from PBMCs. Subset specified: CD45RA+ positively selected. The sequence was collected from a man younger than 30 in good health. Some clones in this sample may be carry-over from other donors' samples. CDR3 nucleotide sequence: TGTGCCAGCAGTTCCCGACACGGGGAGGGCTACACCTTC. Amino acid sequence: CASSSRHGEGYTF.